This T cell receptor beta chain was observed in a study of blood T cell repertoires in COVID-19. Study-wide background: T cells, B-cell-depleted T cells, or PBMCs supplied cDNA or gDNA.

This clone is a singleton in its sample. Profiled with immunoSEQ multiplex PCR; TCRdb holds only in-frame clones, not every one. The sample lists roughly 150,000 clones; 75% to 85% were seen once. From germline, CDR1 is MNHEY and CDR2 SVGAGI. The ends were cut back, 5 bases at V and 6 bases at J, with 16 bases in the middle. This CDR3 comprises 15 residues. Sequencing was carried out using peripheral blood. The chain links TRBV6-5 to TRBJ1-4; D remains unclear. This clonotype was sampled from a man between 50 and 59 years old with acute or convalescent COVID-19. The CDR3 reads CASSRSGVRDEKLFF. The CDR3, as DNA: TGTGCCAGCAGTCGGTCGGGAGTACGGGATGAAAAACTGTTTTTT.